The 17 T cell receptor beta chains given below trace back to one sample, sequenced in a study of blood T cell repertoires in COVID-19. This table comes from immunoSEQ multiplex PCR, and its TCRdb copy is limited to in-frame clones, with some not included. The sample has roughly 80,000 clones, around nine tenths seen once. The sample comprised peripheral blood. The receptors were sampled from a woman of 80 years or more with active or convalescent COVID-19.

This clone has only one observation. This chain connects TRBV30 to TRBJ1-1, with a weak D call TRBD1 (6 bases). Germline V CDR1 and CDR2: GTSNPN, SVGIG (reference sequence). The CDR3 has 19 amino acids. Trimming pared 0 bases from V and 1 base from J, leaving 24 bases between. The CDR3 here is CAWSVGGGFAARRNTEAFF. The CDR3 DNA follows: TGTGCCTGGAGTGTAGGGGGGGGCTTCGCGGCCAGGAGGAACACTGAAGCTTTCTTT.

J is TRBJ2-7 and V is TRBV5-6; 9 positions match TRBD1. Germline V gene data show CDR1 as SGHDT and CDR2 as YYEEEE. This CDR3 comprises 18 residues. V dropped 0 bases and J dropped 1; count of bases not matched to a gene: 11. CDR3 sequence reads: CASSLGRRTGGRSYEQYF. In DNA, the CDR3 is TGTGCCAGCAGCTTGGGCCGCCGCACAGGGGGCAGATCCTACGAGCAGTACTTC.

The chain combines TRBV2 with TRBJ2-5; 7 bases are a match to TRBD1. V gave up 6 bases and J gave up 10 bases; unmatched junction bases: 5. CDR3 length: 11 residues. The germline CDR1 and CDR2 sequences are SNHLY and FYNNEI. The CDR3: CASSQGDGQYF. The CDR3 DNA sequence: TGTGCCAGCAGCCAGGGGGATGGCCAGTACTTC.

This chain uses TRBV6-4 with TRBJ2-7; D is perhaps TRBD1 (6 bases). Germline V gene sequence: CDR1 MRHNA, CDR2 SNTAGT. V was trimmed by 5 bases and J by 2 bases, leaving 16 bases between them. The CDR3 has 15 residues. The CDR3 coding sequence is TGTGCCAGCAGTTTCAAACCGGGACAACCCTACGAGCAGTACTTC. Its protein is CASSFKPGQPYEQYF.

The CDR3 is CASSAGGVGHIQYF. In nucleotides, the CDR3 is TGCGCCAGCAGTGCAGGGGGTGTAGGACACATTCAGTACTTC. This chain links TRBV10-1 with TRBJ2-4; 7 nucleotides line up with TRBD1. The V gene's germline CDR1 is WNHNN and CDR2 SYGVQD (reference sequence). With V trimmed by 4 bases and J by 8 bases, 8 bases remained unmatched. This CDR3 is built from 14 residues.

The chain is built from TRBV4-3 and TRBJ2-1; D is perhaps TRBD1 (5 bases). Germline CDR1 reads LGHNA; CDR2 reads YSLEER. V was clipped by 1 base and J by 8 bases, with 21 bases between them. The CDR3 is 17 residues long. The DNA for the CDR3 is TGCGCCAGCAGCCAAGTGGATGTTATGCAGGGATTTGATGAGCAGTTCTTC. It codes for CASSQVDVMQGFDEQFF.

In regard to this clone: A far larger clone is just one base off, so this is likely a read error. Other DNA sequences from this sample encode an identical CDR3 as well. The chain joins TRBV19 to TRBJ2-1; a possible D gene is TRBD1 (8 bases). CDR1 and CDR2 from the germline V gene are LNHDA and SQIVND (reference sequence). This CDR3 is 17 amino acids long. CDR3 loop: CACSPGAGRTGRGEQFF. In DNA, the CDR3 is TGTGCCTGTAGTCCCGGGGCGGGGAGGACAGGGAGGGGTGAGCAGTTCTTC.

The sample holds a few counts of this clone. The V gene is TRBV6-5, the J gene TRBJ2-1; D unclear. Germline V gene lookup returns CDR1 MNHEY and CDR2 SVGAGI. The V end lost 5 bases, the J end lost 2 bases, and 13 bases lay between the germline ends. The CDR3 has 15 residues. CDR3 DNA: TGTGCCAGCAGTCGTTCGGGTTCTCCCTACAATGAGCAGTTCTTC. Its protein is CASSRSGSPYNEQFF.

V gene TRBV29-1 combines with J gene TRBJ1-1; D possibly corresponds to TRBD1 (6 bases). V shed 7 bases and J shed 4 bases, with 19 bases lying between them. Germline CDR1 is SQVTM and CDR2 is ANQGSEA. This CDR3 has 14 amino acids. CDR3 sequence (DNA): TGCAGCGCCGTCCGGGGGGGCTCGGGCACTGAAGCTTTCTTT. This gives the protein CSAVRGGSGTEAFF.

The chain is built from TRBV7-2 and TRBJ2-1; tentative D call: TRBD2 (6 bases). Trimming removed 3 bases from V and 2 bases from J, with 11 bases in between. The CDR3 is 15 amino acids. Germline assignment: CDR1 SGHTA and CDR2 FQGNSA. The CDR3 here is CASSFGGQPYNEQFF. CDR3 nucleotide sequence: TGTGCCAGCAGCTTCGGAGGGCAGCCCTACAATGAGCAGTTCTTC.

J is TRBJ2-6 and V is TRBV19; D may be TRBD2 (5 bases). Looked up from germline, CDR1 is LNHDA and CDR2 is SQIVND (reference sequence). The CDR3 is 14 amino acids. The germline V and J ends were trimmed by 8 bases and 4 bases, with 12 bases remaining between them. As DNA, the CDR3 is TGTGCCAGTCGTCCGGGATCCGGGGCCAACGTCCTGACTTTC. It encodes CASRPGSGANVLTF.

V and J are TRBV7-6 and TRBJ2-3; possibly TRBD2 for D (6 bases). Looked up from germline, CDR1 is SGHVS and CDR2 is FNYEAQ. There are 15 residues in the CDR3. V was trimmed by 1 base and J by 7 bases, leaving 15 bases between them. The CDR3 DNA reads as TGTGCCAGCAGCTTAGGCGGGAAGGGCGTGAATACGCAGTATTTT. Its protein product is CASSLGGKGVNTQYF.

This chain links TRBV3-1 (or the pseudogene TRBV3-2) with TRBJ2-7; D gene uncertain. CDR1 and CDR2 from the germline V gene are LGHDT and YNNKEL (reference sequence). This CDR3 contains 19 residues. Trimming took off 1 base at V and 1 base at J, with 23 bases between the two ends. CDR3 residues: CASSQGQNSPTRGSYEQYF. CDR3 nucleotides: TGTGCCAGCAGCCAAGGGCAGAATAGTCCTACGCGAGGTTCCTACGAGCAGTACTTC.

This chain uses TRBV5-1 with TRBJ1-4; 9 bases map to TRBD1. CDR3 length equals 14 residues. Germline lookup yields CDR1 SGHRS and CDR2 YFSETQ. V was pared by 7 bases and J by 5 bases, with 6 bases of the junction left unmatched. CDR3 bases: TGCGCCAGCTACTCCGGGACAGGGAATGAAAAACTGTTTTTT. It encodes CASYSGTGNEKLFF.

Concerning this clone itself: Distinct nucleotide sequences in the sample also encode this CDR3. The chain carries TRBV28 and TRBJ1-6; 10 nucleotides align to TRBD1. J lost 7 bases, V lost 6 bases, and 6 bases had no gene match. Germline CDR1 reads MDHEN; CDR2 reads SYDVKM. There are 15 residues in the CDR3. The CDR3 sequence is CASSPGTGENSPLHF. CDR3 in DNA: TGTGCCAGCAGCCCCGGGACAGGGGAAAATTCACCCCTCCACTTT. The full variable domain, with the rest looked up from reference TRBV28 and TRBJ1-6, is DVKVTQSSRYLVKRTGEKVFLECVQDMDHENMFWYRQDPGLGLRLIYFSYDVKMKEKGDIPEGYSVSREKKERFSLILESASTNQTSMYLCASSPGTGENSPLHFGNGTRLTVT.

The V and J genes are TRBV9 and TRBJ1-1; TRBD1 matches at 7 bases. The CDR3 extends over 15 amino acids. J lost 1 base, V lost 3 bases, and 6 bases had no gene match. Germline loops: CDR1 SGDLS, CDR2 YYNGEE. The CDR3 region has the DNA TGTGCCAGCAGCGGAGATCCAGGGGGGAACACTGAAGCTTTCTTT. Translation gives CASSGDPGGNTEAFF.

This clone showed up just a few times. The chain couples TRBV7-2 to TRBJ1-6, with 10 bases identical to TRBD1. Germline-derived CDR1 and CDR2 are SGHTA and FQGNSA. The CDR3 totals 19 residues. Trimming took 5 bases from V and 5 from J; bases not matched to a gene: 15. CDR3 sequence reads: CASSLFPPGTGANNSPLHF. CDR3 nucleotide sequence: TGTGCCAGCAGCCTTTTCCCTCCCGGGACAGGGGCGAATAATTCACCCCTCCACTTT.